This TCR beta chain was observed in a study of shared clonotypes between healthy human individuals. Terminally differentiated effector memory CD45RA+ cells were excluded from the naive CD8 cells, which were CD45RO-negative and positively selected for CCR7. Donors had no recently reported acute infections or vaccinations and were HIV-negative. Study-level points and caveats: What rarefaction showed was incomplete sorted-subset sequencing despite large depth.

Of note for this clone: Its target is unknown.

The V gene's germline CDR1 is MDHEN and CDR2 SYDVKM. This CDR3 spans 16 amino acids. V was clipped by 6 bases and J by 5 bases; unmatched bases: 16. An approximately 220 ng quantity of DNA, 30,000 to 35,000 T cell genomes, went into the sorted-subset replicate PCRs. Measured with immunoSEQ multiplex PCR; TCRdb has only the in-frame clones, and not every one. The table includes approximately 1.9 million clones, about 94% detected once. The source is a young man in good health. Some clones in this sample may be carry-over from other donors' samples. Sample: naive CD8+ T cells from PBMCs. This rearrangement joins TRBV28 to TRBJ2-7, with 7 bases aligning to TRBD1. The chain's CDR3 is CASRFTGDDPMDEQYF. DNA for the CDR3: TGTGCCAGCAGATTTACAGGGGACGACCCTATGGACGAGCAGTACTTC.